The 12 T cell receptor beta chains presented below share a single source sample, sequenced in a study of blood T cell repertoires in COVID-19. Here immunoSEQ multiplex PCR was the method, and the copy in TCRdb shows in-frame clones only, minus some. The repertoire holds 200,000 to 300,000 clones, about four fifths seen once, with 6% to 8% in the top ten. Sequenced sample: peripheral blood. These receptors came from a woman older than 75 with COVID-19, enrolled during active disease.

The rearrangement uses TRBV5-6 and TRBJ1-2, with 8 positions matching TRBD1. Germline lookup yields CDR1 SGHDT and CDR2 YYEEEE. CDR3 size: 14 residues. With 4 bases clipped from V and 8 bases from J, the junction kept 10 bases outside the gene matches. The DNA of the CDR3 is TGTGCCAGCAGCACAATGGACAGGGTCTACGGCTACACCTTC. It is translated as CASSTMDRVYGYTF.

The chain recombines TRBV7-3 with TRBJ2-7; 13 nucleotides line up with TRBD2. CDR1 and CDR2 from the germline V gene are SGHTA and FQGTGA. CDR3 size: 15 residues. Unmatched junction bases numbered 3, after V lost 5 bases and J lost 2 bases. The CDR3 DNA is TGTGCCAGCAGCCAGGGACTAGCGGGGCCCTACGAGCAGTACTTC. Translating it yields CASSQGLAGPYEQYF.

This chain joins TRBV5-1 and TRBJ2-2; TRBD2 matches at 8 bases. V shed 4 bases, J shed 0 bases, and the junction held 5 bases outside the gene matches. Germline CDR1 reads SGHRS; CDR2 reads YFSETQ. The CDR3 extends over 16 amino acids. The CDR3 DNA follows: TGCGCCAGCAGCCATACAGCGGGGGCGAACACCGGGGAGCTGTTTTTT. Translation gives CASSHTAGANTGELFF.

The V and J genes are TRBV6-2 or TRBV6-3 and TRBJ2-1; the D is unclear. The ends were cut back, 3 bases at V and 4 bases at J, with 7 bases in the middle. Per the germline V gene, CDR1 is MNHEY and CDR2 is SVGEGT. The CDR3 is 13 residues long. CDR3 sequence reads: CASSYEEYNEQFF. The CDR3 DNA sequence: TGTGCCAGCAGTTATGAGGAGTACAATGAGCAGTTCTTC.

The gene calls are TRBV7-3 and TRBJ2-6; D may be TRBD1 (5 bases). The CDR3 is 14 amino acids. Germline CDR1 reads SGHTA; CDR2 reads FQGTGA. The germline V and J ends were trimmed by 3 bases and 12 bases, with 15 bases remaining between them. In DNA, the CDR3 is TGTGCCAGCAGCTTGGCGACAGCCTCCCCCGTCCTGACTTTC. It specifies CASSLATASPVLTF.

The chain combines TRBV10-3 with TRBJ2-2, with 11 positions matching TRBD2. CDR1 ENHRY and CDR2 SYGVKD come from the germline V gene. CDR3 length: 13 amino acids. Trimming cost V 11 bases and J 4 bases; bases outside gene matches: 3. The CDR3 sequence: CAVGTSGTGELFF. The CDR3 DNA is TGTGCCGTCGGGACTAGCGGCACCGGGGAGCTGTTTTTT.

The rearrangement links TRBV4-2 to TRBJ2-7, with D possibly TRBD1 on 6 matching bases. CDR3 length: 15 amino acids. V lost 8 bases and J 2 bases, leaving 19 bases between the germline ends. The V gene's germline CDR1 is LGHNA and CDR2 YNFKEQ. Written as DNA, the CDR3 is TGTGCCAGCGGACCCATGGACAGCCCGACCTACGAGCAGTACTTC. It encodes CASGPMDSPTYEQYF.

This chain uses TRBV7-2 with TRBJ1-3; D not resolved. Germline V gene lookup returns CDR1 SGHTA and CDR2 FQGNSA. The V end lost 3 bases, the J end lost 4 bases, and 7 bases lay between the germline ends. The CDR3 is 13 residues long. The CDR3 nucleotides read TGTGCCAGCAGCTTCGGGAGAGGAAACACCATATATTTT. Translation: CASSFGRGNTIYF.

The chain recombines TRBV7-2 with TRBJ1-1, with 7 bases aligning to TRBD1. Germline V gene lookup returns CDR1 SGHTA and CDR2 FQGNSA. With V trimmed by 8 bases and J by 7 bases, 13 bases remained unmatched. The CDR3 sequence is 14 residues long. As DNA, the CDR3 is TGTGCCAGCCCCCCCGGAGGGGGCGTTGGTGAAGCTTTCTTT. It codes for CASPPGGGVGEAFF.

This clone was seen only a few times. The rearrangement links TRBV9 to TRBJ1-6; 7 bases are shared with TRBD1. The CDR3 sequence is 14 residues long. Germline CDR1 reads SGDLS; CDR2 reads YYNGEE. With 4 bases clipped from V and 10 bases from J, the junction kept 8 bases outside the gene matches. The CDR3 reads CASSLNRGRSPLHF. CDR3 DNA sequence: TGTGCCAGCAGCCTGAACAGGGGCAGGTCACCCCTCCACTTT.

This chain uses TRBV6-5 with TRBJ1-1, with TRBD1 as a possible D gene (6 bases). Trimming took off 8 bases at V and 1 base at J, with 11 bases between the two ends. This CDR3 has 13 amino acids. Germline loops: CDR1 MNHEY, CDR2 SVGAGI. The CDR3 nucleotides read TGTGCCAGCGGAGACAGGTGGAACACTGAAGCTTTCTTT. It yields the protein CASGDRWNTEAFF.

The genes are TRBV25-1 and TRBJ2-3; D is possibly TRBD1 (6 bases). CDR3 length: 15 residues. Trimming shortened V by 2 bases and J by 7 bases, and 16 bases separated the two germline ends. Germline V gene data show CDR1 as MGHDK and CDR2 as SYGVNS. CDR3 DNA: TGTGCCAGCAGTGAAGTGGGCAGGGGACGGCATACGCAGTATTTT. It encodes CASSEVGRGRHTQYF. The complete variable domain, with remaining parts taken from reference TRBV25-1 and TRBJ2-3, reads EADIYQTPRYLVIGTGKKITLECSQTMGHDKMYWYQQDPGMELHLIHYSYGVNSTEKGDLSSESTVSRIRTEHFPLTLESARPSHTSQYLCASSEVGRGRHTQYFGPGTRLTVL.